The 16 T cell receptor beta chains listed next were all sequenced from one sample in a study of blood T cell repertoires in COVID-19. Clones were sequenced by immunoSEQ multiplex PCR, and TCRdb holds only the in-frame ones, with some missing. The table lists roughly 120,000 clones, roughly three quarters of them singletons, with 7.9% in the top ten. The sample taken for sequencing was peripheral blood. These receptors were taken from a human donor in a cohort sampled during active COVID-19.

This clone was detected only once. The rearrangement uses TRBV11-3 and TRBJ2-5; weak D call: TRBD2 (7 bases). Germline V CDR1 and CDR2: SGHNT, YENEEA. Trimming left V 5 bases short and J 0 bases short, with 16 bases between. The CDR3 extends over 16 amino acids. The CDR3 coding sequence is TGTGCCAGCAGCCCCGGGGGGCAGGGGTACCAAGAGACCCAGTACTTC. Its translation is CASSPGGQGYQETQYF.

This rearrangement joins TRBV19 to TRBJ1-1, with D tentatively TRBD1 (6 bases). The CDR3 has 12 amino acids. From germline, CDR1 is LNHDA and CDR2 SQIVND (reference sequence). V was pared by 8 bases and J by 3 bases, with 10 bases between. The chain's CDR3 is CASQGLYTEAFF. The CDR3 DNA reads TGTGCCAGTCAGGGGTTGTACACTGAAGCTTTCTTT.

The V gene is TRBV6-5, the J gene TRBJ2-7; 8 positions agree with TRBD1. The V segment lost 10 bases and the J segment 7 bases; nucleotides outside the gene matches: 12. Germline CDR1 MNHEY, CDR2 SVGAGI. The CDR3 runs to 13 residues. The CDR3 DNA follows: TGTGCCACCCGCAGGGGACAGGCAAGGGAGCAGTACTTC. Translated, it gives CATRRGQAREQYF.

CDR3 sequence reads: CASREAGNEQFF. CDR3 DNA sequence: TGTGCCAGCAGGGAAGCAGGCAATGAGCAGTTCTTC. The V call is TRBV7-9, the J call TRBJ2-1; the D is unclear. Germline V gene lookup returns CDR1 SEHNR and CDR2 FQNEAQ (reference sequence). CDR3 length: 12 amino acids. V shed 6 bases and J shed 6 bases, with 9 bases lying between them.

The rearrangement uses TRBV21-1 and TRBJ2-7; the table's D call, TRBD2, has no DNA check behind it. TRBV21-1 represents a pseudogene. The CDR3 has 12 amino acids. CDR3 protein: CASSPSEYEQYF. In DNA form, the CDR3 reads TGTGCCAGCAGCCCTTCCGAGTACGAGCAGTACTTC.

In DNA form, the CDR3 reads TGTGCCAGCAGCGTGGGCGCTGAAGCTTTCTTT. This sequence encodes CASSVGAEAFF. The J gene is TRBJ1-1, the V gene TRBV3-1 (or the pseudogene TRBV3-2); D ambiguous. The ends were cut back, 5 bases at V and 6 bases at J, with 7 bases in the middle. Germline loops: CDR1 LGHDT, CDR2 YNNKEL (reference sequence). This CDR3 comprises 11 residues.

The chain carries TRBV4-1 and TRBJ2-7; 11 bases line up with TRBD2. The CDR3 contains 15 residues. Germline CDR1 MGHRA, CDR2 YSYEKL. V shed 3 bases and J 6 bases; nucleotides not matched to a gene: 7. The CDR3 region has the DNA TGCGCCAGCAGCCATTTAGCGGGGGGGCCTGGCGAGCAGTACTTC. It translates to CASSHLAGGPGEQYF.

The chain couples TRBV7-8 to TRBJ2-7; 12 bases line up with TRBD1. The germline gives CDR1 SGHVS, CDR2 FQNEAQ. V gave up 2 bases and J gave up 4 bases; unmatched junction bases: 3. The CDR3 has 15 amino acids. CDR3 region: CASSLLGQGAYEQYF. The CDR3 DNA is TGTGCCAGCAGCTTACTGGGACAGGGGGCTTACGAGCAGTACTTC.

The chain joins TRBV28 to TRBJ2-7, with D perhaps TRBD1 (5 bases). V shed 6 bases and J shed 7 bases, with 13 bases lying between them. Germline CDR1 MDHEN, CDR2 SYDVKM. The CDR3 spans 12 residues. The CDR3 nucleotides are TGTGCCAGCAGCTCCTCTGGGGCTGAGCAGTACTTC. It specifies CASSSSGAEQYF.

V and J are TRBV10-2 and TRBJ2-7; 8 nucleotides agree with TRBD1. The germline CDR1 and CDR2 sequences are WSHSY and SAAADI. With V trimmed by 4 bases and J by 1 base, 12 bases remained unmatched. The CDR3 sequence is 17 residues long. The CDR3 loop reads CASSGGLTGQASYEQYF. The CDR3 DNA reads TGCGCCAGCAGTGGGGGACTGACGGGACAGGCATCCTACGAGCAGTACTTC.

This clone was counted only a few times. The gene calls are TRBV12-3 or TRBV12-4 and TRBJ1-2; a weak D match, TRBD1 (5 bases). The CDR3 contains 13 residues. V lost 6 bases and J 6 bases, leaving 14 bases between the germline ends. The CDR3 is CASRGLGPDGYTF. The DNA of the CDR3 is TGTGCCAGCAGGGGACTCGGGCCCGATGGCTACACCTTC.

The chain recombines TRBV30 with TRBJ2-1, with 12 nucleotides matching TRBD2. The V gene's germline CDR1 is GTSNPN and CDR2 SVGIG (reference sequence). This CDR3 is 18 amino acids long. The J segment lost 0 bases and the V segment lost 5 bases, leaving 11 bases of the junction unmatched. CDR3 bases: TGTGCCTGGGAAGGACTAGCGGGATCCGAAAGCTCCTACAATGAGCAGTTCTTC. This gives the protein CAWEGLAGSESSYNEQFF.

As concerns this clone: One junction end does not reproduce the germline sequence, and a read error may be involved. V usage is TRBV13 and J usage is TRBJ2-7; 7 nucleotides line up with TRBD1. CDR3 length equals 8 residues. Germline V gene lookup returns CDR1 PRHDT and CDR2 FYEKMQ (reference sequence). CDR3: CASRQGDF. In nucleotides, the CDR3 is TGTGCCAGCAGGCAGGGGGACTTC.

The rearrangement uses TRBV11-2 and TRBJ2-3, with no clear D. This CDR3 spans 15 amino acids. Between the trimmed V and J ends, which lost 5 bases and 2 bases, there was a span of 14 bases. Germline CDR1 and CDR2: SGHAT and FQNNGV. DNA of the CDR3: TGTGCCAGCAGCCGTCGAAGCTTTTCCACAGATACGCAGTATTTT. Its protein is CASSRRSFSTDTQYF.

The V and J genes are TRBV7-9 and TRBJ2-5; D call uncertain. The CDR3 contains 12 residues. Germline V gene sequence: CDR1 SEHNR, CDR2 FQNEAQ (reference sequence). The ends were cut back, 3 bases at V and 5 bases at J, with 7 bases in the middle. The CDR3 DNA reads as TGTGCCAGCAGCTTCCCTAGGGAGACCCAGTACTTC. It encodes CASSFPRETQYF.

The chain recombines TRBV6-5 with TRBJ2-7; the D gene is possibly TRBD1 (5 bases). The CDR3 has 16 residues. Trimming took 0 bases from V and 3 from J, leaving 15 bases between them. Germline loops: CDR1 MNHEY, CDR2 SVGAGI. The CDR3 sequence is CASSYSGPGMGYEQYF. The CDR3 DNA reads TGTGCCAGCAGTTACTCGGGCCCAGGGATGGGCTACGAGCAGTACTTC.